The clone carrying this T cell receptor beta chain was seen a handful of times. These data are taken from a study of tumour-infiltrating T cells in Burkitt lymphoma. As for the study in general: Overall and progression-free survival were predicted by productive clonality.

Profiled with immunoSEQ multiplex PCR; TCRdb holds only in-frame clones, not every one. The repertoire holds 7,000 or so clones, with 15% to 20% as singletons. Germline assignment: CDR1 LGHNA and CDR2 YSLEER. This CDR3 is 13 amino acids long. The ends were cut back, 5 bases at V and 2 bases at J, with 8 bases in the middle. Sequenced input: tumor tissue. This receptor was obtained from a human donor with diffuse large B-cell lymphoma. The V gene is TRBV4-3, the J gene TRBJ2-3; D not resolved. DNA of the CDR3: TGCGCCAGCAGCGCTACTACCACAGATACGCAGTATTTT. Its translation: CASSATTTDTQYF.